The source of this T cell receptor beta chain is a study of blood T cell repertoires in COVID-19 (dated by TCRdb to the early 2020s). With respect to the entire study: Collaborator samples came from the United States, Italy and Spain and covered acute and convalescent phases of COVID-19. The material from the prospective study consisted of cDNA or gDNA derived from T cells, B-cell-depleted T cells, or PBMCs. Deeply sampled blood TCRbeta repertoires from subjects exposed to, actively infected with, or recovered from COVID-19 were included in the dataset. The repertoires were released in a freely available public database meant as a resource for research on the immune response to SARS-CoV-2. The samples were drawn from two sources: the first 160 participants of the ongoing ImmuneRACE study, and about 1,300 subjects contributed by 6 global collaborators. Nearly every sample came with metadata listing a de-identified subject ID, COVID-19 status, age in years and sex. Where HLA class I and class II types were available, the types were taken from metadata supplied by the sample provider, not from assay-based typing. Paper-wide results and their limitations: The quantity of clinical and demographic metadata differed by source and by participant and was supplied without curation.

V lost 0 bases and J lost 0 bases, and the count of bases not matched to a germline gene is 5. CDR1 and CDR2, looked up from the germline V gene, are SGHVS and FQNEAQ. The CDR3 covers 17 residues, taking in both the cysteine and the phenylalanine. Just CDR3 DNA is preserved here, 51 bases in frame from base 1. Note on this clone: What this receptor recognizes is not known. Base quality data are lacking; no much larger clone is found one base away.

Participants in the prospective study were aged about 18 to 89 years, lived in some 24 United States geographic areas, and enrolled through a virtual design. In the prospective study, participants were assigned to cohorts based on the clinical history participants reported in a screening survey and a study questionnaire. Recovered participants in ImmuneRACE Cohort 3 were defined as having two consecutive negative NP/OP PCR tests, clearance from a healthcare professional, or resolution of symptoms. Mobile phlebotomists in the prospective study collected whole blood, serum and a nasopharyngeal or oropharyngeal swab from every participant. Participants in the prospective study had the option to provide additional blood draws and questionnaires over an approximately 2-month period. Prospective study blood samples were shipped either frozen or at room temperature before DNA extraction. TCRbeta CDR3 regions were amplified from genomic DNA using the immunoSEQ Assay, a bias-controlled multiplex PCR. As for the authors' bioinformatics: Within the assay, amplification of reference gene primers was used to estimate how many nucleated cells each sample contained. Sequence reads were collapsed and filtered to measure the absolute abundance of every unique TCRbeta CDR3 rearrangement. Productive Simpson clonality was computed per sample as the square root of Simpson's diversity index over productive rearrangements. This is the immuneACCESS table as TCRdb keeps it, with only in-frame sequences that have V and J called. A part of the clones is gone; compared with another copy, unresolved V genes explain less than half, and the rest is unexplained. The V and J calls and clone size are taken from that table; D and trimming were inferred from the DNA. This sample has some 270,000 clones in its table, and approximately 83% of those were observed once. Of the sample, 4% to 4.5% falls within the top ten clones.

This receptor was taken from a woman in her 30s who had recovered from COVID-19. The sequence links TRBV7-8 to TRBJ2-5, with 9 junctional bases fitting TRBD2. Specimen: PBMCs or T cells enriched from blood (not recorded which). The bases read TGTGCCAGCAGCTTAGCGGGGTCTAGCGGGAACCAAGAGACCCAGTACTTC. The encoded protein is CASSLAGSSGNQETQYF.